Listed below are T cell receptor beta chains from one sample, sequenced in a study of shared clonotypes between healthy human individuals. Generated by immunoSEQ multiplex PCR, the TCRdb table keeps only in-frame clones and is missing some. The sample holds roughly 2,000,000 clones, about 95% seen once. Sequenced: naive CD8+ T cells sorted from blood. Receptor source: a man younger than 35 in good health. CDR3s leave out the opening cysteine and the closing phenylalanine or tryptophan.

CDR3: AISESLLAGFTDTQY; J: TRBJ2-3; V: TRBV10-3
CDR3: ASSSSGGTEAF; J: TRBJ1-1; V: TRBV6-5
CDR3: ASSSRQATYTNYGYT; J: TRBJ1-2; V: TRBV5-4
CDR3: ASSLRTGNEQY; J: TRBJ2-7; V: TRBV9
CDR3: ASSLATGLAYEQY; J: TRBJ2-7; V: TRBV11-3
CDR3: ASSLGLYNEQF; J: TRBJ2-1; V: TRBV5-6
CDR3: ASSLDGLAAYEQY; J: TRBJ2-7; V: TRBV7-2
CDR3: ASSVLTGGMYEQY; J: TRBJ2-7; V: TRBV27
CDR3: ASSPPGWGYEQY; J: TRBJ2-7; V: TRBV7-2
CDR3: ASSLMDRTYPSEQY; J: TRBJ2-7; V: TRBV4-1
CDR3: ASSQDEGLAGQETQY; J: TRBJ2-5; V: TRBV4-3
CDR3: ASSVPLGAGVDTQY; J: TRBJ2-3; V: TRBV6-1
CDR3: ASSDPGYGYT; J: TRBJ1-2; V: TRBV2
CDR3: ASSLNGLPYEQY; J: TRBJ2-7; V: TRBV5-1
CDR3: ASSPGALSGELF; J: TRBJ2-2; V: TRBV6-5
CDR3: ASSWTVNQPQH; J: TRBJ1-5; V: TRBV27
CDR3: ASSHLLDYEQY; J: TRBJ2-7; V: TRBV4-1
CDR3: ASSFLWEGNNEQF; J: TRBJ2-1; V: TRBV5-1
CDR3: ASSNFPDSYNSPLH; J: TRBJ1-6; V: TRBV21-1
CDR3: ASSLFTGTGDPHEQF; J: TRBJ2-1; V: TRBV5-4
CDR3: ASRRSTGTIIGPNNEQF; J: TRBJ2-1; V: TRBV5-1
CDR3: ASSEAGTGELF; J: TRBJ2-2; V: TRBV10-1
CDR3: ASSSHHREPDWDEQY; J: TRBJ2-7; V: TRBV13
CDR3: ASSPGRFTDTQY; J: TRBJ2-3; V: TRBV27
CDR3: AWTGYSSGNTIY; J: TRBJ1-3; V: TRBV30
CDR3: ASSSGGAAYEQY; J: TRBJ2-7; V: TRBV5-6
CDR3: ASSQAPEETQY; J: TRBJ2-5; V: TRBV4-1
CDR3: ASSQSRGWGGTDTQY; J: TRBJ2-3; V: TRBV4-3
CDR3: ASRGGQGTGELF; J: TRBJ2-2; V: TRBV6-1
CDR3: ATGRVSYEQY; J: TRBJ2-7; V: TRBV6-5
CDR3: ASSLRQHQETQY; J: TRBJ2-5; V: TRBV5-4
CDR3: ASSQDFGSSYNEQF; J: TRBJ2-1; V: TRBV4-3
CDR3: ASNSGTDSYEQY; J: TRBJ2-7; V: TRBV13
CDR3: ASSPGTEQY; J: TRBJ2-7; V: TRBV6-5
CDR3: ASSPWTGLNTGELF; J: TRBJ2-2; V: TRBV19
CDR3: ASSVLGDGYT; J: TRBJ1-2; V: TRBV25-1
CDR3: ASSSGQNSPLH; J: TRBJ1-6; V: TRBV7-9
CDR3: ASSSSDYDYEQY; J: TRBJ2-7; V: TRBV27
CDR3: ASSYAGPEAF; J: TRBJ1-1; V: TRBV6-6
CDR3: ASSSPGPQH; J: TRBJ1-5; V: TRBV2
CDR3: ASSTRGAVYNEQF; J: TRBJ2-1; V: TRBV13
CDR3: ASSLWAGENTGELF; J: TRBJ2-2; V: TRBV7-2
CDR3: ASSQDLIQGAGSPLH; J: TRBJ1-6; V: TRBV4-2
CDR3: ASRSGGDNTGELF; J: TRBJ2-2; V: TRBV9
CDR3: ASNGRVYNEQF; J: TRBJ2-1; V: TRBV19
CDR3: ASSNQSRPSGSYEQY; J: TRBJ2-7; V: TRBV21-1
CDR3: AWSEENRLNTEAF; J: TRBJ1-1; V: TRBV30
CDR3: ASSQRSITPMANYGYT; J: TRBJ1-2; V: TRBV5-4
CDR3: ASSLRTGELF; J: TRBJ2-2; V: TRBV7-6
CDR3: ASSYSAGFYGYT; J: TRBJ1-2; V: TRBV6-5
CDR3: ASSAGGQGYQETQY; J: TRBJ2-5; V: TRBV7-9
CDR3: ASSLGRWYEQF; J: TRBJ2-1; V: TRBV27
CDR3: ASSQVGYEQY; J: TRBJ2-7; V: TRBV4-2